These 26 T cell receptor beta chains were sequenced from one sample in a study of regulatory T cells in long-lasting Graves disease. The time point denotes: newly diagnosed GD, antithyroid drugs for less than 3 months. RNA from PBMCs was the source of the TCR library. According to the study, TCR beta libraries were built with iRepertoire HTBI primers and CDR3-region Arm-PCR. Each CDR3 protein is one row after TCRdb ran MiXCR on the multiplex PCR reads. The sample lists some 400,000 distinct CDR3 sequences, around 14% occurring once. This sample was also put to use in a study of T cells in Graves' hyperthyroidism and ophthalmopathy.

Material: peripheral blood mononuclear cells (PBMCs), obtained at new diagnosis, from a patient treated with antithyroid drugs. Every receptor here comes from a woman aged 25 to 39 with Graves disease.

The chain is built from TRBV20-1 and TRBJ1-6; D is possibly TRBD1 (5 bases). The germline gives CDR1 DFQATT, CDR2 SNEGSKA (reference sequence). The CDR3 covers 14 residues. Trimming removed 3 bases at V and 7 bases at J, with 13 bases between. CDR3 sequence reads: CSARETDSNSPLHF. CDR3 bases: TGCAGTGCTAGGGAGACAGACAGCAATTCACCCCTCCACTTT.

This clonotype was counted a single time. Given a much more abundant clone one base away, this may be a read error. The J gene is TRBJ2-5, the V gene TRBV20-1, with D possibly matching TRBD2 (6 bases). The J call may not be correct, given that the DNA end is closer to TRBJ2-1. Germline loops: CDR1 DFQATT, CDR2 SNEGSKA (reference sequence). The CDR3 has 13 residues. CDR3 in DNA: TGCAGTGCTTTTGTAGCGGCAACGTACGAGCAGTTCTTC. This translates into CSAFVAATYEQFF.

In regard to this clonotype: Given a much more abundant clone one base away, this may be a read error. J is TRBJ2-1 and V is TRBV19; TRBD1 is a possible D gene (5 bases). The germline V gene encodes CDR1 LNHDA and CDR2 SQIVND (reference sequence). The CDR3 length is 15 residues. V shed 0 bases and J shed 10 bases, with 16 bases lying between them. The CDR3 DNA reads TGTGCCAGTAGTATAGATCTGGGGCGGACCTACGAGCAGTTCTTC. Translated, it gives CASSIDLGRTYEQFF.

This clonotype came up many times. The chain recombines TRBV7-8 with TRBJ1-5, with D perhaps matching TRBD1 (6 bases). The CDR3 consists of 15 residues. In germline, CDR1 is SGHVS, CDR2 FQNEAQ. Trimming left V 0 bases short and J 7 bases short, with 13 bases between. The CDR3 sequence: CASSLASQGGQPQHF. The CDR3 DNA reads as TGTGCCAGCAGCTTAGCATCACAGGGAGGCCAGCCCCAGCATTTT.

As regards this clonotype: A far larger clone lies a single base away; this is likely a read error. The chain couples TRBV6-2 or TRBV6-3 to TRBJ2-1, with D tentatively TRBD1 or TRBD2 (5 bases each). The CDR3 totals 15 residues. Germline V gene data show CDR1 as MNHEY and CDR2 as SVGEGT. Trimming pared 4 bases from V and 6 bases from J, leaving 16 bases between. The CDR3 DNA sequence: TGTGCCAGCAGTTGGGTGGGACCGGCACGCAATGAGCAGTTCTTC. Protein: CASSWVGPARNEQFF.

This clonotype was observed a handful of times. As DNA, the CDR3 is TGTGCCAGCAACCTACTAAACCCCGCGAACACCGGGGAGCTGTTTTTT. Translation: CASNLLNPANTGELFF. This chain links TRBV7-9 with TRBJ2-2; no clear D gene. Germline CDR1 and CDR2: SEHNR and FQNEAQ (reference sequence). The germline V and J ends were trimmed by 7 bases and 0 bases, with 15 bases remaining between them. This CDR3 is built from 16 residues.

This clonotype was counted only a few times. V and J are TRBV5-1 and TRBJ2-7; D unresolved. This CDR3 has 14 amino acids. Deletions cut 1 base from V and 2 bases from J, with 10 bases between. CDR1 and CDR2 (germline): SGHRS, YFSETQ. The CDR3 loop reads CASSLSLGTYEQYF. As DNA, the CDR3 is TGCGCCAGCAGCTTGAGTTTGGGGACCTACGAGCAGTACTTC.

As regards this clonotype: Possible read error: a much larger clone is one base away. V is TRBV5-1 and J is TRBJ2-7, with D hard to call. This CDR3 is 16 amino acids long. Germline V gene data show CDR1 as SGHRS and CDR2 as YFSETQ. V shed 2 bases and J shed 3 bases, with 18 bases lying between them. CDR3 in amino acids: CASSFQATNRLYEQYF. The CDR3 region has the DNA TGCGCCAGCAGCTTTCAAGCTACCAACCGCCTCTACGAGCAGTACTTC.

This clonotype was detected only a few times. This rearrangement joins TRBV11-3 to TRBJ2-7; the D gene is possibly TRBD1 (6 bases). V lost 5 bases and J lost 5, with 13 bases in between. CDR1 and CDR2 (germline): SGHNT, YENEEA. This CDR3 has 13 residues. CDR3: CASSHRQVHEQYF. CDR3 coding DNA: TGTGCCAGCAGCCACAGACAGGTCCACGAGCAGTACTTC.

This clonotype was observed many times. The rearrangement joins TRBV5-1 to TRBJ2-1; the D gene is possibly TRBD2 (6 bases). V lost 4 bases and J 2 bases, leaving 16 bases between the germline ends. CDR3 length: 16 residues. The V gene's germline CDR1 is SGHRS and CDR2 YFSETQ. The CDR3 reads CASSPASGRPYNEQFF. The CDR3 DNA follows: TGCGCCAGCAGCCCCGCCTCCGGGAGACCCTACAATGAGCAGTTCTTC. Variable domain in full (rest from reference TRBV5-1 and TRBJ2-1): KAGVTQTPRYLIKTRGQQVTLSCSPISGHRSVSWYQQTPGQGLQFLFEYFSETQRNKGNFPGRFSGRQFSNSRSEMNVSTLELGDSALYLCASSPASGRPYNEQFFGPGTRLTVL.

J is TRBJ2-3 and V is TRBV19, with a possible D match to TRBD1 (5 bases). V dropped 3 bases and J dropped 1 base, with 11 bases sitting between them. This CDR3 has 15 amino acids. Looked up from germline, CDR1 is LNHDA and CDR2 is SQIVND (reference sequence). CDR3: CASSMGPRGTDTQYF. DNA of the CDR3: TGTGCCAGTAGTATGGGGCCTCGGGGCACAGATACGCAGTATTTT.

The chain joins TRBV4-1 to TRBJ1-2, with a possible D match to TRBD1 (5 bases). The ends were cut back, 1 base at V and 2 bases at J, with 14 bases in the middle. CDR3 size: 16 residues. Germline V gene lookup returns CDR1 MGHRA and CDR2 YSYEKL. This CDR3 is CASSQGPGAANYGYTF. Written as DNA, the CDR3 is TGCGCCAGCAGCCAAGGCCCCGGGGCAGCGAACTATGGCTACACCTTC.

This clonotype was detected ten times or more. The rearrangement uses TRBV11-2 and TRBJ2-3; the D gene is possibly TRBD1 (6 bases). The germline V gene encodes CDR1 SGHAT and CDR2 FQNNGV. Between the trimmed V and J ends, which lost 6 bases and 7 bases, there was a span of 26 bases. The CDR3 contains 17 residues. The CDR3, as DNA: TGTGCCAGCAGAACCGGGACACTTGTCAAGGGTGGGAATACGCAGTATTTT. Protein product: CASRTGTLVKGGNTQYF.

V and J are TRBV12-5 and TRBJ2-7, with TRBD1 matching over 9 bases. V gave up 4 bases and J gave up 6 bases; unmatched junction bases: 10. Germline CDR1 and CDR2: LGHNT and FRNRAP. The CDR3 sequence is 15 residues long. The CDR3 DNA sequence: TGTGCTAGTGGTTCCCCGGGACAGGGTTTCTCCGAGCAGTACTTC. This codes for CASGSPGQGFSEQYF.

CDR3 protein: CATSAKGQGYTF. CDR3 nucleotides: TGTGCCACCAGTGCTAAAGGACAAGGCTACACCTTC. The chain is built from TRBV24-1 and TRBJ1-2, with a weak D call TRBD1 (5 bases). V was shortened by 5 bases and J by 8 bases, with 11 bases between the two germline ends. CDR1 KGHDR and CDR2 SFDVKD come from the germline V gene. CDR3 length: 12 amino acids.

Only one count was recorded for this clonotype. The genes are TRBV10-2 and TRBJ1-3; no clear D gene. This CDR3 comprises 14 residues. V dropped 7 bases and J dropped 4 bases, with 14 bases sitting between them. CDR1 and CDR2 (germline): WSHSY, SAAADI. DNA for the CDR3: TGCGCCAGCATTAAGGCAGGCTCCGGAAACACCATATATTTT. It specifies CASIKAGSGNTIYF.

This chain connects TRBV6-2 or TRBV6-3 to TRBJ2-7; 11 bases are a match to TRBD2. CDR3 size: 19 residues. Germline values: CDR1 MNHEY, CDR2 SVGEGT. V shed 10 bases and J 0 bases; nucleotides not matched to a gene: 20. The CDR3 DNA is TGTGCCACCGGGGGTCTAGCGGGAGGAGAACGACCCCTCTCCTACGAGCAGTACTTC. As protein: CATGGLAGGERPLSYEQYF.

This clonotype was observed a few times. One junction end does not reproduce the germline sequence, and a read error may be involved. The chain's CDR3 is CASTRDRHNSPPHF. In DNA form, the CDR3 reads TGTGCCAGCACCCGGGACAGACATAATTCACCCCCCCACTTT. J is TRBJ1-6 and V is TRBV2, with 7 bases fitting TRBD1. The CDR3 spans 14 residues. Germline CDR1 reads SNHLY; CDR2 reads FYNNEI.

This clonotype was recorded many times. V is TRBV3-1 and J is TRBJ2-5; 8 bases map to TRBD1. Germline trimming cut 2 bases from V and 4 bases from J; bases unmatched to any gene: 6. This CDR3 spans 15 amino acids. Germline CDR1 is LGHDT and CDR2 is YNNKEL (reference sequence). CDR3 sequence (DNA): TGTGCCAGCAGCCAAACTAGGACAGGGCTAGAGACCCAGTACTTC. It encodes CASSQTRTGLETQYF.

This clonotype was picked up a small number of times. A much larger clone is a single base away; this may be a read error. The CDR3 nucleotides are TGTGCCTGGGGGGGGACCGGGAGCTCGAACACTGAAGCTTTCTTT. Protein product: CAWGGTGSSNTEAFF. The chain recombines TRBV30 with TRBJ1-1, with D perhaps matching TRBD1 (5 bases). CDR1 is GTSNPN, CDR2 SVGIG, per germline (reference sequence). V was cut by 5 bases and J by 1 base, with 17 bases left in between. The CDR3 is made up of 15 amino acids.

J is TRBJ1-5 and V is TRBV18; 8 bases align to TRBD1. Germline CDR1 is KGHSH and CDR2 is LQKENI. This CDR3 contains 16 residues. The V gene end was trimmed by 2 bases and the J gene end by 3 bases; junction bases not matched to a gene: 6. This chain's CDR3 is CASSPMTGQDNQPQHF. The DNA of the CDR3 is TGTGCCAGCTCACCAATGACGGGACAGGACAATCAGCCCCAGCATTTT. Full variable domain (remainder filled in from reference TRBV18 and TRBJ1-5): NAGVMQNPRHLVRRRGQEARLRCSPMKGHSHVYWYRQLPEEGLKFMVYLQKENIIDESGMPKERFSAEFPKEGPSILRIQQVVRGDSAAYFCASSPMTGQDNQPQHFGDGTRLSIL.

This clonotype was seen more than once but under ten times. The chain combines TRBV11-3 with TRBJ1-6; D uncertain. The CDR3 spans 15 residues. The V end was cut by 6 bases, the J end by 10 bases, with 19 bases between. From germline, CDR1 is SGHNT and CDR2 YENEEA. The chain's CDR3 is CASSYSGFSRSPLHF. DNA for the CDR3: TGTGCCAGCAGTTACTCGGGGTTTAGTCGCTCACCCCTCCACTTT.

This clonotype has only a few counts. V and J are TRBV6-1 and TRBJ1-5; tentatively, D is TRBD1 (5 bases). This CDR3 has 18 residues. Deletions cut 7 bases from V and 7 bases from J, with 29 bases between. Germline assignment: CDR1 MNHNS and CDR2 SASEGT. Written as DNA, the CDR3 is TGTGCCAGCAACTCTGGGGGGGAAAGGGTCGCCTTCGGGCAGCCCCAGCATTTT. As protein: CASNSGGERVAFGQPQHF.

This clonotype has more than one count but fewer than ten. The rearrangement links TRBV5-5 to TRBJ2-7, with 7 nucleotides matching TRBD1. There are 14 residues in the CDR3. Germline V gives CDR1 SGHKS, CDR2 YYEKEE (reference sequence). Germline trimming cut 2 bases from V and 1 base from J; bases unmatched to any gene: 3. The CDR3 region is CASSFAQGSYEQYF. The CDR3 DNA is TGTGCCAGCAGCTTCGCACAGGGGTCCTACGAGCAGTACTTC.

This clonotype was detected ten times or more. The chain carries TRBV18 and TRBJ2-2, with TRBD1 identical over 9 bases. Germline values: CDR1 KGHSH, CDR2 LQKENI. This CDR3 has 16 residues. The trim removed 1 base at V and 7 bases at J, leaving 7 bases unmatched. This CDR3 reads CASSPRIQGADGELFF. DNA for the CDR3: TGTGCCAGCTCACCACGAATACAGGGGGCGGACGGGGAGCTGTTTTTT.

This clonotype was detected ten times or more. This chain links TRBV30 with TRBJ2-2; weak D call: TRBD2 (5 bases). CDR1 and CDR2 (germline): GTSNPN, SVGIG (reference sequence). This CDR3 has 16 amino acids. V was shortened by 2 bases and J by 3 bases, with 16 bases between the two germline ends. The CDR3 DNA reads as TGTGCCTGGAGTAGACGGGATACAGCGCACACCGGGGAGCTGTTTTTT. Its protein product is CAWSRRDTAHTGELFF.